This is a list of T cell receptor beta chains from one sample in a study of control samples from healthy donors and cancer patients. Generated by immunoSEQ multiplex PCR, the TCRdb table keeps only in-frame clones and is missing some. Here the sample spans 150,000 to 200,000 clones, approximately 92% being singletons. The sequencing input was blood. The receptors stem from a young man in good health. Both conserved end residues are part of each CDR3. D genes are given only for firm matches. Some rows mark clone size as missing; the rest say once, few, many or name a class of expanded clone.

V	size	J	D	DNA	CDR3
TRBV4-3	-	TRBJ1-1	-	TGCGCCAGCAGCCAAGATTCGACAGACGTTGCGGCTTTCTTT	CASSQDSTDVAAFF
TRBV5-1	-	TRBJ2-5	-	TGCGCCAGCAGCAAGGGGGGTTCTCAAGAGACCCAGTACTTC	CASSKGGSQETQYF
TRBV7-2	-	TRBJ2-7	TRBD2	TGTGCCAGCAGCTCCCGTGGGCGGGGACTAGCCGCCTACGAGCAGTACTTC	CASSSRGRGLAAYEQYF
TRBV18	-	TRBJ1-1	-	TGTGCCAGCTCACAGCAGGGGTCCACGTCTGAAGCTTTCTTT	CASSQQGSTSEAFF
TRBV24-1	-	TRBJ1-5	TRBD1	TGTGCCACCCAGGGGGCCGGCAATCAGCCCCAGCATTTT	CATQGAGNQPQHF
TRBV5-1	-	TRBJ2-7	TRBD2	TGCGCCAGCAGCTTGGCCATGCGGGGGGGGCAAACCTACGAGCAGTACTTC	CASSLAMRGGQTYEQYF
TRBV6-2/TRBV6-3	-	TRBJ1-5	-	TGTGCCAGCAGTACGGGGCCCAACCAGCCCCAGCATTTT	CASSTGPNQPQHF
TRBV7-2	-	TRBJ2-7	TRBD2	TGTGCCAGCAGCTCATATAATAGCGGGTACTCCTACGAGCAGTACTTC	CASSSYNSGYSYEQYF
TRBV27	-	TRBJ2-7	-	TGTGCCAGCAGCGGGATGAGGGGCAGGGGAGAGCAGTACTTC	CASSGMRGRGEQYF
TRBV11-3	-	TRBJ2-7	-	TGTGCCAGCAGCTCTGCAAGTGGCGAGCAGTACTTC	CASSSASGEQYF
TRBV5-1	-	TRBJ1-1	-	TGCGCCAGCAGCTTGGTTTCGGGGCTGAACACTGAAGCTTTCTTT	CASSLVSGLNTEAFF
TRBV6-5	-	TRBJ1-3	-	TGTGCCAGCAGTAATCGGGGATCTGGAAACACCATATATTTT	CASSNRGSGNTIYF
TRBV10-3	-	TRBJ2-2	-	TGTGCCATCAGATGGGGCACCGGGGAGCTGTTTTTT	CAIRWGTGELFF
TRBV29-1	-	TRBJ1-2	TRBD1	TGCAGCGCCCTCCGGGACAGGGGGCTTAAGGGAGGCTACACCTTC	CSALRDRGLKGGYTF
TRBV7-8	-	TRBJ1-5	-	TGTGCCAGCAGCTTAGCGGAAGGAGATCAGCCCCAGCATTTT	CASSLAEGDQPQHF
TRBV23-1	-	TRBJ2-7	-	TGCGCCAGCAGTCATTTGGTCGGGCCCATCGACGAGCAGTACTTC	CASSHLVGPIDEQYF
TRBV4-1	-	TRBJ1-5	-	TGCGCCAGCAGCCATACATCGACAGCTAGCAATCAGCCCCAGCATTTT	CASSHTSTASNQPQHF
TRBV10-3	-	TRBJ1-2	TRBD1	TGTGCCATCAGTCGAGACGAGGGGGCAAGTGGCTACACCTTC	CAISRDEGASGYTF
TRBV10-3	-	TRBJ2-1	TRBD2	TGTGCCGTCAGTGGACGACTAGCGGGGGACAATGAGCAGTTCTTC	CAVSGRLAGDNEQFF
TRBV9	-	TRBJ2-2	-	TGTGCCAGCAGCGTAGTGGCCGGGGAGCTGTTTTTT	CASSVVAGELFF
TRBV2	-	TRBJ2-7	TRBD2	TGTGCCAGCGGGGGGGACTCCTCGGCGGTGCAGTACTTC	CASGGDSSAVQYF
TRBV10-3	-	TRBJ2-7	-	TGTGCCATCAGTGTTGGCAGCGGGCGCACCTACGAGCAGTACTTC	CAISVGSGRTYEQYF
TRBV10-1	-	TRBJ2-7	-	TGCGCCAGCAGTGAGGGGGCCTACGAGCAGTACTTC	CASSEGAYEQYF
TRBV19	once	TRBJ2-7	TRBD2	TGTGCCAGTACTATAGGGACTAGCGGGTCTTCCTACGAGCAGTACTTC	CASTIGTSGSSYEQYF
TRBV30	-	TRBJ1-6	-	TGTGCCTGGAGATCCCTCCTCTATAATTCACCCCTCCACTTT	CAWRSLLYNSPLHF
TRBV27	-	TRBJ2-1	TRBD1	TGTGCCAGCAGTAGAAGGGACAGGGGGAATGAGCAGTTCTTC	CASSRRDRGNEQFF
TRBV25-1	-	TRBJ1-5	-	TGTGCCAGCGCCACAGGGTCTGCTCAGCCCCAGCATTTT	CASATGSAQPQHF
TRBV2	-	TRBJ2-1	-	TGTGCCAGCAGCGAAACGGGGCCTATCAACTCCTACAATGAGCAGTTCTTC	CASSETGPINSYNEQFF
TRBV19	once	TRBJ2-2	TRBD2	TGTGCCAGTGCACTGGGGACTAGCGACACCGGGGAGCTGTTTTTT	CASALGTSDTGELFF
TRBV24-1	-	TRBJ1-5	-	TGTGCCACCAGTGACTCGAGGAATCAGCCCCAGCATTTT	CATSDSRNQPQHF
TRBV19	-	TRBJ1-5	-	TGTGCCAGTAGTATGTTTGGGGCTGGGCAGCCCCAGCATTTT	CASSMFGAGQPQHF
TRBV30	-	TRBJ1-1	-	TGTGCCTGGAGTGTAAACCCATACACTGAAGCTTTCTTT	CAWSVNPYTEAFF
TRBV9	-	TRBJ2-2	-	TGTGCCAGCAGCCCCCGGGACCGGACGAACACCGGGGAGCTGTTTTTT	CASSPRDRTNTGELFF
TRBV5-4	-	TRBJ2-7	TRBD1	TGTGCCAGCAGCTCGCTACCACAGGGGGCCGAGCAGTACTTC	CASSSLPQGAEQYF
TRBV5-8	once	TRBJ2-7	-	TGTGCCAGCAGCCAGTACCGGCAACGTAGGGTAACCTACGAGCAGTACTTC	CASSQYRQRRVTYEQYF
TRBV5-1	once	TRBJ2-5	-	TGCGCCAGCAGCGAAAGAGAGACCCAGTACTTC	CASSERETQYF
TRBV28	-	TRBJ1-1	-	TGTGCCAGCAGTTTTGGGGGCTGGACTGAAGCTTTCTTT	CASSFGGWTEAFF
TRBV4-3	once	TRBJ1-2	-	TGCGCCAGCAGCCAAGAGGGCGATGGCTACACCTTC	CASSQEGDGYTF
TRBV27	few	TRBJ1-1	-	TGTGCCAGCAGTTTACGGATGAACACTGAAGCTTTCTTT	CASSLRMNTEAFF
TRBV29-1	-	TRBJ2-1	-	TGCAGCGTTGTCGGGACAGAGCAGTTCTTC	CSVVGTEQFF
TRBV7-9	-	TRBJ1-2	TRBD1	TGTGCCAGCAGCTTAGAGGGAGGGACAGGGAGCCATGGCTACACCTTC	CASSLEGGTGSHGYTF
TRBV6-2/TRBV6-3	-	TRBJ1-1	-	TGTGCCAGCAGTCAAATGGGATTAGGAACTGAAGCTTTCTTT	CASSQMGLGTEAFF
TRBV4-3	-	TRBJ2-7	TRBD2	TGCGCCAGCAGCCAAGAGACCGGGACTAGCGGATCCTACGAGCAGTACTTC	CASSQETGTSGSYEQYF
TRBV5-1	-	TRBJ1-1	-	TGCGCCAGCAGCTTGGAACGAGTCGGCGGGGAAGCTTTCTTT	CASSLERVGGEAFF
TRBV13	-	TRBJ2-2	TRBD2	TGTGCCAGCAGCAGAGGACTAGACCGCACCGGGGAGCTGTTTTTT	CASSRGLDRTGELFF
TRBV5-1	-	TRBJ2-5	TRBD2	TGCGCCAGCAGCTTGAACAGCGGGGGGGCTGAGACCCAGTACTTC	CASSLNSGGAETQYF
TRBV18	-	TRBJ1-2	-	TGTGCCAGCTCACCATTTGGCAGGGCAGAGGGCTACACCTTC	CASSPFGRAEGYTF
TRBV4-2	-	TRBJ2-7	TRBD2	TGTGCCAGCAGCCCAAGACTAGCGGGGGGCAACGAGCAGTACTTC	CASSPRLAGGNEQYF
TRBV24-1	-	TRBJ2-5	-	TGTGCCACCAGTGATTCTTCCCAGACCCAGTACTTC	CATSDSSQTQYF
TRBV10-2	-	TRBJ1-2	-	TGCGCCAGCAGTGGGAAGGGGAAGGAGTATGGCTACACCTTC	CASSGKGKEYGYTF
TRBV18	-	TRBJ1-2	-	TGTGCCAGCTCACAAACAAGGGAGATCGGCGGCTACACCTTC	CASSQTREIGGYTF
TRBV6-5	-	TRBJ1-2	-	TGTGCCAGCACAGGGGCCGGCTATGGCTACACCTTC	CASTGAGYGYTF
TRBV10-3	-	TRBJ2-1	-	TGTGCCATCAGCCCGTCCCCTCCAGGTGACAATGAGCAGTTCTTC	CAISPSPPGDNEQFF
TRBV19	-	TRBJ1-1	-	TGTGCCAGTAGTGTGACATTGAACACTGAAGCTTTCTTT	CASSVTLNTEAFF
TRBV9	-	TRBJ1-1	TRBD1	TGTGCCAGCAGCCCCAGGGGGGGTATAGCTTTCTTT	CASSPRGGIAFF